A selection of T cell receptor beta chains follows, all from one sample in a study of blood T cell repertoires in COVID-19. TCRdb keeps only in-frame clones here, not all; method: immunoSEQ multiplex PCR. In the table there are roughly 170,000 clones, about 85% of which are singletons. Sequencing was done on a sample of peripheral blood. Source of these receptors: a man in his fifties or sixties who had recovered from COVID-19. Each CDR3 is given with its conserved first and last residue. D genes are given only for firm matches. Clone size is shown for a subset of rows, as once, few, many or a class of expanded clone.

J gene,V gene,clone size,D gene,CDR3 DNA,CDR3 protein
TRBJ2-3,TRBV18,-,TRBD1,TGTGCCAGCTCATCCTCGACAGGGGCCACAGATACGCAGTATTTT,CASSSSTGATDTQYF
TRBJ1-1,TRBV5-6,-,-,TGTGCCAGCAGCTTGGCCATCAGTTGGACTGAAGCTTTCTTT,CASSLAISWTEAFF
TRBJ1-1,TRBV7-2,-,TRBD1,TGTGCCAGCAGCTCGCCCGACAGGGGCCCCGTGACTAGTGCCACTGAAGCTTTCTTT,CASSSPDRGPVTSATEAFF
TRBJ1-5,TRBV19,-,TRBD1,TGTGCCAGTAGTATACAACCGGGACAGCTAAATCAGCCCCAGCATTTT,CASSIQPGQLNQPQHF
TRBJ1-1,TRBV19,-,-,TGTGCCAGTAAGGTTGGCAGGGCCACTGAAGCTTTCTTT,CASKVGRATEAFF
TRBJ2-5,TRBV5-4,-,TRBD2,TGTGCCAGCAGCCCCGGGACTAGCGAGTACCAAGAGACCCAGTACTTC,CASSPGTSEYQETQYF
TRBJ2-5,TRBV19,-,TRBD1,TGTGCCACTAGACAGGGGGAGACCCAGTACTTC,CATRQGETQYF
TRBJ1-5,TRBV5-5,once,-,TGTGCCAGCAGCTTGACGGGCAATCAGCCCCAGCATTTT,CASSLTGNQPQHF
TRBJ1-6,TRBV7-9,-,-,TGTGCCAGCAGCTTCGACAACCATAATTCACCCCTCCACTTT,CASSFDNHNSPLHF
TRBJ2-5,TRBV20-1,-,-,TGTGGGGCGCAACACCAAGAGACCCAGTACTTC,CGAQHQETQYF
TRBJ1-3,TRBV6-1,-,-,TGTGCCAGCAGTGAGAGGGCACCTAGCTCTGGAAACACCATATATTTT,CASSERAPSSGNTIYF
TRBJ2-7,TRBV30,-,-,TGTGCCTTCGGACAATCCTACGAGCAGTACTTC,CAFGQSYEQYF
TRBJ2-5,TRBV5-5,-,-,TGTGCCAGCAGCTTGACCCCGGTAGGGGATCGCATGGAGACCCAGTACTTC,CASSLTPVGDRMETQYF
TRBJ2-5,TRBV12-5,-,-,TGTGCTAGTGGTTTTGGACAACAGAGCCAAGAGACCCAGTACTTC,CASGFGQQSQETQYF
TRBJ2-2,TRBV5-5,-,-,TGTGCCAGCAGCTTGGCCGGAGCAGGGTACACCGGGGAGCTGTTTTTT,CASSLAGAGYTGELFF
TRBJ2-5,TRBV18,-,-,TGTGCCAGCTCACCCCCTTTAGAAGAGACCCAGTACTTC,CASSPPLEETQYF
TRBJ1-1,TRBV5-5,-,-,TGTGCCAGCAGCCCGGTGGCAGGGGAGGAAGCTTTCTTT,CASSPVAGEEAFF